The rows below give T cell receptor beta chains drawn from one sample of a study. One entry per CDR3 protein results from TCRdb running MiXCR on the 5' RACE reads. The table includes about 840 distinct CDR3 sequences, 9.2% detected once. Specimen: total memory T cells from blood PBMCs. The source of these receptors is a male donor with HIV. The CDR3 runs from the conserved cysteine through the conserved F or W. The D gene is left open where the match is weak. Not all rows give a size; the values are once, few, many and, for expanded clones, a class.

J gene | V gene | clone size | D gene | CDR3 protein | CDR3 DNA
TRBJ1-1 | TRBV10-3 | few | TRBD1 | CAISTTGGGTEAFF | TGTGCCATCAGCACTACAGGGGGCGGCACTGAAGCTTTCTTT
TRBJ2-1 | TRBV15 | large | TRBD2 | CATSRDLLAGGSSYNEQFF | TGTGCCACCAGCAGAGATCTACTAGCGGGAGGGAGTTCCTACAATGAGCAGTTCTTC
TRBJ2-1 | TRBV7-7 | NA | TRBD1 | CASSLGGQYNEQFF | TGTGCTAGCAGCTTAGGGGGCCAGTACAATGAGCAGTTCTTC
TRBJ2-6 | TRBV28 | NA | NA | CATASGANVLTF | TGTGCCACCGCCTCTGGGGCCAACGTCCTGACTTTC
TRBJ2-5 | TRBV24-1 | large | NA | CATSDRPRPGLQETQYF | TGTGCCACCAGTGATAGGCCGCGGCCAGGTCTCCAAGAGACCCAGTACTTC
TRBJ1-2 | TRBV7-2 | NA | NA | CASSLGRPIGYTF | TGTGCCAGCAGCTTAGGCAGGCCCATTGGCTACACCTTC
TRBJ2-7 | TRBV15 | large | NA | CATSRGSRVDEQYF | TGTGCCACCAGCAGAGGCAGCAGGGTAGACGAGCAGTACTTC
TRBJ2-3 | TRBV29-1 | once | NA | CSSRGTDTQYF | TGCAGCTCAAGAGGCACAGATACGCAGTATTTT
TRBJ2-7 | TRBV5-5 | few | TRBD2 | CASSFYGLAGDEQYF | TGTGCCAGCAGCTTTTATGGACTAGCGGGAGACGAGCAGTACTTC
TRBJ2-1 | TRBV7-3 | NA | NA | CASSLRPYNEQFF | TGTGCCAGCAGCCTCAGACCTTACAATGAGCAGTTCTTC
TRBJ2-2 | TRBV4-1 | few | NA | CASSQDREGELFF | TGCGCCAGCAGCCAAGATCGGGAAGGGGAGCTGTTTTTT
TRBJ1-2 | TRBV30 | few | TRBD1 | CAGHSGQAGGYTF | TGTGCCGGACATTCGGGACAGGCTGGTGGCTACACCTTC
TRBJ2-7 | TRBV12-3/TRBV12-4 | large | NA | CASSLEAGPSYEQYF | TGTGCCAGCAGTTTAGAGGCGGGACCCTCCTACGAGCAGTACTTC
TRBJ2-2 | TRBV25-1 | few | NA | CASSELLRDTGELFF | TGTGCCAGCAGTGAACTTCTTCGGGACACCGGGGAGCTGTTTTTT
TRBJ2-3 | TRBV5-1 | NA | NA | CASSLYIGRTDTQYF | TGCGCCAGCAGCTTGTATATAGGGAGGACAGATACGCAGTATTTT
TRBJ2-2 | TRBV4-3 | few | NA | CASSQGHTGELFF | TGCGCCAGCAGCCAGGGCCACACCGGGGAGCTGTTTTTT
TRBJ2-1 | TRBV10-3 | NA | TRBD1 | CAISVGQGAGSYNEQFF | TGTGCCATCAGTGTCGGACAGGGGGCGGGCTCCTACAATGAGCAGTTCTTC
TRBJ2-1 | TRBV7-9 | large | TRBD2 | CASRPTSGEQFF | TGTGCCAGCAGGCCCACTAGCGGTGAGCAGTTCTTC
TRBJ1-1 | TRBV7-2 | NA | NA | CASSKWGTEAFF | TGTGCCAGCAGCAAGTGGGGCACTGAAGCTTTCTTT
TRBJ1-4 | TRBV28 | large | NA | CASSPRTVTNEKLFF | TGTGCCAGCAGTCCCCGGACGGTAACTAATGAAAAACTGTTTTTT
TRBJ1-4 | TRBV15 | NA | NA | CATSRTTRANEKLFF | TGTGCCACCAGCAGAACAACCCGGGCTAATGAAAAACTGTTTTTT
TRBJ2-1 | TRBV7-6 | NA | TRBD2 | CASSFAGGPKFF | TGTGCCAGCAGCTTCGCGGGGGGGCCGAAGTTCTTC
TRBJ1-1 | TRBV24-1 | large | NA | CATTGPRGTEAFF | TGTGCCACCACGGGGCCTAGGGGGACTGAAGCTTTCTTT
TRBJ2-5 | TRBV7-9 | few | NA | CASSLDPGLGMETQYF | TGTGCCAGCAGCTTAGATCCAGGGTTAGGGATGGAGACCCAGTACTTC
TRBJ1-1 | TRBV6-5 | large | NA | CASSYLNGEAFF | TGTGCCAGCAGTTACTTGAATGGTGAAGCTTTCTTT
TRBJ1-4 | TRBV6-5 | few | NA | CASRPGPTNEKLFF | TGTGCCAGCAGACCGGGACCGACTAATGAAAAACTGTTTTTT
TRBJ2-7 | TRBV7-9 | large | NA | CASSLVSREQYF | TGTGCCAGCAGCTTAGTATCGAGGGAGCAGTACTTC
TRBJ1-5 | TRBV7-2 | NA | NA | CASSFGRNQPQHF | TGTGCCAGCAGCTTCGGACGGAATCAGCCCCAGCATTTT
TRBJ2-3 | TRBV6-1 | large | TRBD2 | CAVKRGGIRDTQYF | TGTGCTGTTAAGCGGGGGGGTATAAGAGATACGCAGTATTTT
TRBJ2-3 | TRBV7-3 | few | NA | CASSNYGDTQYF | TGTGCCAGCAGCAATTACGGGGATACGCAGTATTTT
TRBJ2-5 | TRBV7-6 | large | NA | CASSLGTARETQYF | TGTGCCAGCAGCTTAGGGACAGCTCGAGAGACCCAGTACTTC
TRBJ1-1 | TRBV12-2 | large | NA | CASRSGPNAEAFF | TGTGCAAGTCGCTCCGGGCCGAACGCTGAAGCTTTCTTT
TRBJ2-7 | TRBV7-2 | few | NA | CASSRDRRTFDEQYF | TGTGCCAGCAGTCGGGACCGTCGAACGTTCGACGAGCAGTACTTC
TRBJ1-2 | TRBV6-5 | NA | NA | CASSSPTFYPYGYTF | TGTGCCAGCAGTTCCCCGACATTCTATCCCTATGGCTACACCTTC
TRBJ1-5 | TRBV12-3/TRBV12-4 | few | NA | CASRTGFSNQPQHF | TGTGCCAGCAGAACAGGGTTTAGCAATCAGCCCCAGCATTTT
TRBJ1-2 | TRBV6-2/TRBV6-3 | NA | NA | CASSYLRQDLNYGYTF | TGTGCCAGCAGTTATCTTCGGCAGGATCTAAACTATGGCTACACCTTC
TRBJ1-4 | TRBV30 | NA | NA | CAWSGGVSRKLFF | TGTGCCTGGAGTGGTGGGGTTTCACGGAAACTGTTTTTT
TRBJ2-2 | TRBV5-5 | few | NA | CASSFGDSNTGELFF | TGTGCCAGCAGCTTCGGGGACTCGAACACCGGGGAGCTGTTTTTT
TRBJ2-6 | TRBV28 | few | NA | CASSLLSRATGANVLTF | TGTGCCAGCAGTTTATTATCCAGGGCCACTGGGGCCAACGTCCTGACTTTC
TRBJ1-6 | TRBV6-1 | once | NA | CASRTGYNSPLHF | TGTGCCAGCAGGACGGGCTATAATTCACCCCTCCACTTT
TRBJ2-3 | TRBV19 | NA | TRBD1 | CASSTRTGGTTATDTQYF | TGTGCCAGTAGTACCCGGACAGGGGGGACAACGGCCACAGATACGCAGTATTTT
TRBJ2-1 | TRBV27 | few | NA | CASSSGRIYEQFF | TGTGCCAGCTCCTCGGGTCGAATCTATGAGCAGTTCTTC
TRBJ2-3 | TRBV19 | NA | TRBD1 | CASSTTGSTDTQYF | TGTGCCAGTAGTACGACAGGGAGCACAGATACGCAGTATTTT
TRBJ2-1 | TRBV6-2/TRBV6-3 | large | TRBD2 | CASSPGLAGGNEQFF | TGTGCCAGCAGCCCAGGACTAGCGGGAGGGAATGAGCAGTTCTTC
TRBJ2-7 | TRBV20-1 | NA | TRBD1 | CSGRTGGLYEQYF | TGCAGTGGCCGGACAGGGGGTCTCTACGAGCAGTACTTC
TRBJ1-2 | TRBV4-1 | hyperexpanded | NA | CASSHQGRESGYTF | TGCGCCAGCAGCCATCAGGGGCGCGAGTCTGGCTACACCTTC
TRBJ2-6 | TRBV12-3/TRBV12-4 | NA | TRBD2 | CASTPWWAGDSGANILTF | TGTGCCAGCACTCCTTGGTGGGCGGGGGACTCTGGGGCCAACATCCTGACTTTC
TRBJ1-5 | TRBV28 | few | NA | CASSRGRRTENQPQHF | TGTGCCAGCAGCCGGGGGCGGCGGACAGAGAATCAGCCCCAGCATTTT